This TCR beta chain was recorded in a study of radiotherapy plus CTLA-4 blockade in lung cancer. At the level of the study: Disease control reached more than 30%, with objective responses in 15% to 20%.

The CDR3 length is 14 residues. The V and J ends lost 0 bases and 5 bases, in that order; junction bases with no gene match: 4. In germline, CDR1 is SGHDT, CDR2 YYEEEE. TCRdb keeps only in-frame clones here, not all; method: immunoSEQ multiplex PCR. The table records 80,000 to 95,000 clones, roughly four fifths of them present only once. The material was peripheral blood, obtained from a patient treated with radiotherapy plus ipilimumab. This chain links TRBV5-6 with TRBJ1-2; 7 bases match TRBD1. The clonotype comes from a human donor with non-small cell lung cancer who had stable disease on radiotherapy plus ipilimumab. Here the CDR3 reads CASSLGGTVYGYTF. In DNA form, the CDR3 reads TGTGCCAGCAGCTTGGGGGGGACAGTTTATGGCTACACCTTC.